This TCR beta chain was sequenced in a study of breast tumors, draining lymph nodes, adjacent tissues. Comments on this clonotype: Its antigen is as yet unknown.

TCRdb reanalysed the multiplex PCR reads using MiXCR and keeps one entry per CDR3 protein. Among about 200,000 distinct CDR3 sequences listed, roughly 31% were seen once. Axillary draining lymph nodes of breast cancer patients supplied the node samples. This CDR3 has 16 residues. V was shortened by 4 bases and J by 2 bases, with 12 bases between the two germline ends. Germline lookup yields CDR1 SGHTA and CDR2 FQGTGA. Overall study results and limits: Compared with lymph nodes, tumors were less diverse; compared with nontumor tissue, more. Data only fit, rather than demonstrated, lymph node origin of most tumor T cells. Luminal-like breast cancer showed significantly higher tumor–nontumor repertoire similarity than basal-like. The data were judged consistent with most tumor T cells coming from lymph node and expanding in tumor.

Sequencing was done on a sample of axillary lymph node tissue. This chain joins TRBV7-3 and TRBJ2-6; maybe TRBD1 (5 bases). This TCR derives from a female donor with breast cancer. Some clones in this sample may be carry-over from other donors' samples. CDR3 in amino acids: CASSSSKGTGANVLTF. Here the CDR3 DNA reads TGTGCCAGCAGCTCCTCGAAGGGGACTGGGGCCAACGTCCTGACTTTC.